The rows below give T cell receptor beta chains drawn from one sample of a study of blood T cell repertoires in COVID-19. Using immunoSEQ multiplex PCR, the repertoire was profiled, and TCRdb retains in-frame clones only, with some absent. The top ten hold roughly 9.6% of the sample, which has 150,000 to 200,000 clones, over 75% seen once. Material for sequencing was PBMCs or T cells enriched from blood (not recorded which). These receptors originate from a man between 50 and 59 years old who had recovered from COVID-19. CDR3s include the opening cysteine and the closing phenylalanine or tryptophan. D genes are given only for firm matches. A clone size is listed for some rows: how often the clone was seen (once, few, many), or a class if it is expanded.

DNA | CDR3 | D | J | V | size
TGTGCCAGCAGTTACCAGGGGGCGAATCGGGACATTCAGTACTTC | CASSYQGANRDIQYF | TRBD1 | TRBJ2-4 | TRBV28 | -
TGTGCCAGCAGCTCCAAGGGACTAGCGGCAGATACGCAGTATTTT | CASSSKGLAADTQYF | TRBD2 | TRBJ2-3 | TRBV11-3 | -
TGTGCCAGCAGTTTCCGGGGAGGCGGGATCTATGGCTACACCTTC | CASSFRGGGIYGYTF | - | TRBJ1-2 | TRBV27 | -
TGTGCCAGCAGCACTAAAGGCCTGGCCAGCGGGGGGCCCTCCTACGAGCAGTACTTC | CASSTKGLASGGPSYEQYF | - | TRBJ2-7 | TRBV21-1 | -
TGTGCCAGCAGTTTAATGGGACAGGGGGGGACTGAAGCTTTCTTT | CASSLMGQGGTEAFF | TRBD1 | TRBJ1-1 | TRBV27 | -
TGTGCCACCGAACTCGGGGGGCAAGGAAACACCATATATTTT | CATELGGQGNTIYF | - | TRBJ1-3 | TRBV2 | -
TGTGCCAGCAGAGGGGCTTTAGCCAAAAACATTCAGTACTTC | CASRGALAKNIQYF | - | TRBJ2-4 | TRBV6-4 | -
TGTGCCAGCAGTCCAACACAAAACACTGAAGCTTTCTTT | CASSPTQNTEAFF | - | TRBJ1-1 | TRBV6-5 | -
TGTGCCAGCCAGAATGGCCGGGGGAACCGCAAAAACATTCAGTACTTC | CASQNGRGNRKNIQYF | - | TRBJ2-4 | TRBV28 | -
TGTGCCAGTAGTATTTCATCGTCGCGAGGGCCCCAGCATTTT | CASSISSSRGPQHF | - | TRBJ1-5 | TRBV19 | -
TGTGCCAGCAGCCCGACAGGGGGGAGTGAGACCCAGTACTTC | CASSPTGGSETQYF | TRBD1 | TRBJ2-5 | TRBV5-6 | many
TGTGCCAGCAGCCCTAACCTTGGAAACGGACAGAAGTCCTATGGCTACACCTTC | CASSPNLGNGQKSYGYTF | - | TRBJ1-2 | TRBV12-1 | -
TGTGCCTCCACCGGGACAGGGGCGGGTGAGCAGTTCTTC | CASTGTGAGEQFF | TRBD1 | TRBJ2-1 | TRBV30 | -
TGTGCCAGCAGCTTTGAACCCGGACTGGACAATGAGCAGTTCTTC | CASSFEPGLDNEQFF | - | TRBJ2-1 | TRBV7-2 | -
TGTGCCAGCAGCCCATTCAGCGGGGAGGCCGAGCAGTACTTC | CASSPFSGEAEQYF | TRBD2 | TRBJ2-7 | TRBV7-6 | -